The 23 T cell receptor beta chains below were found in one sample sequenced in a study of blood T cell repertoires in COVID-19. TCRdb's copy holds only in-frame clones and misses some; the assay was immunoSEQ multiplex PCR. The sample carries more than 300,000 clones, 86% recorded once. The source material was peripheral blood. The receptors here all came from a woman aged 45 to 65 with acute or convalescent COVID-19.

This rearrangement joins TRBV28 to TRBJ2-7, with D tentatively TRBD1 (6 bases). CDR3 size: 14 residues. Germline lookup yields CDR1 MDHEN and CDR2 SYDVKM. V lost 3 bases to trimming and J lost 2 bases, with 11 bases between them. The CDR3, as DNA: TGTGCCAGCAGTTTTTGGGACACTACCTACGAGCAGTACTTC. Its translation: CASSFWDTTYEQYF.

The chain recombines TRBV4-1 with TRBJ2-1; no clear D. The V end lost 0 bases, the J end lost 7 bases, and 7 bases lay between the germline ends. In germline, CDR1 is MGHRA, CDR2 YSYEKL. CDR3 length: 13 amino acids. The CDR3 DNA sequence: TGCGCCAGCAGCCAAGACACGGAGAATGAGCAGTTCTTC. Its translation is CASSQDTENEQFF.

This rearrangement joins TRBV6-5 to TRBJ2-1; unclear D gene. The V gene lost 6 bases and the J gene lost 9 bases, with 12 bases spanning the gap. Germline V lookup: CDR1 MNHEY, CDR2 SVGAGI. This CDR3 has 12 amino acids. The CDR3 spells CASSPGASEQFF. The CDR3 DNA reads as TGTGCCAGCAGCCCAGGTGCCTCTGAGCAGTTCTTC.

This chain uses TRBV6-5 with TRBJ1-6, with 7 bases that match TRBD1. Germline-derived CDR1 and CDR2 are MNHEY and SVGAGI. The V and J ends lost 8 bases and 1 base, in that order; junction bases with no gene match: 5. The CDR3 is 15 residues long. The CDR3 sequence: CASSRGVSYNSPLHF. CDR3 in DNA: TGTGCCAGCTCCAGGGGGGTGTCCTATAATTCACCCCTCCACTTT.

The table lists this clone with a few counts. Other DNA sequences from this sample encode an identical CDR3 as well. V usage is TRBV5-4 and J usage is TRBJ2-2; D gene uncertain. Trimming shortened V by 0 bases and J by 2 bases, and 8 bases separated the two germline ends. The CDR3 consists of 15 residues. Germline V gene data show CDR1 as SGHNT and CDR2 as YYREEE (reference sequence). The CDR3 sequence is CASSLGLSNTGELFF. CDR3 DNA: TGTGCCAGCAGCTTGGGACTTAGTAACACCGGGGAGCTGTTTTTT.

The chain couples TRBV7-2 to TRBJ2-7; D perhaps matches TRBD1 (6 bases). Germline V gene data show CDR1 as SGHTA and CDR2 as FQGNSA. Trimming removed 5 bases at V and 1 base at J, with 12 bases between. This CDR3 comprises 14 residues. The chain's CDR3 is CASSTQQGSYEQYF. The CDR3 bases are TGTGCCAGCAGCACCCAACAGGGATCCTACGAGCAGTACTTC.

This chain connects TRBV30 to TRBJ2-1; TRBD1 is a possible D gene (6 bases). The CDR3 extends over 15 amino acids. The germline V gene encodes CDR1 GTSNPN and CDR2 SVGIG (reference sequence). V shed 2 bases and J shed 7 bases, with 18 bases lying between them. This chain's CDR3 is CAWSIRGLQGNEQFF. The CDR3 nucleotides read TGTGCCTGGAGTATAAGAGGACTCCAGGGGAATGAGCAGTTCTTC.

The chain combines TRBV7-9 with TRBJ2-7; 15 bases are a match to TRBD2. The CDR3 extends over 15 amino acids. Germline V CDR1 and CDR2: SEHNR, FQNEAQ (reference sequence). The V gene end was trimmed by 5 bases and the J gene end by 4 bases; junction bases not matched to a gene: 3. The CDR3 region is CASSKGLAGGYEQYF. CDR3 sequence (DNA): TGTGCCAGCAGCAAAGGACTAGCGGGAGGGTACGAGCAGTACTTC.

The chain carries TRBV12-3 or TRBV12-4 and TRBJ2-3; D is uncertain. This CDR3 comprises 13 residues. Trimming removed 4 bases at V and 0 bases at J, with 5 bases between. The CDR3 sequence is CASSSLSTDTQYF. Here the CDR3 DNA reads TGTGCCAGCAGTTCACTGAGCACAGATACGCAGTATTTT.

V is TRBV11-2 and J is TRBJ2-3; 7 nucleotides match TRBD1. CDR1 SGHAT and CDR2 FQNNGV come from the germline V gene. The CDR3 contains 15 residues. With 4 bases clipped from V and 2 bases from J, the junction kept 6 bases outside the gene matches. DNA for the CDR3: TGTGCCAGCAGCTCCTCGACAGGGCTCACAGATACGCAGTATTTT. This codes for CASSSSTGLTDTQYF.

V usage is TRBV27 and J usage is TRBJ1-2; D not resolved. The CDR3 totals 14 residues. V was shortened by 6 bases and J by 4 bases, with 15 bases between the two germline ends. The germline V gene encodes CDR1 MNHEY and CDR2 SMNVEV (reference sequence). CDR3 sequence (DNA): TGTGCCAGCAGCGGACGGAAGGAGGGCTATGGCTACACCTTC. Protein product: CASSGRKEGYGYTF.

This clone has just one count. V usage is TRBV12-3 or TRBV12-4 and J usage is TRBJ2-2; D perhaps matches TRBD2 (5 bases). This CDR3 region has 13 residues. V dropped 6 bases and J dropped 6 bases, with 11 bases sitting between them. The CDR3 nucleotides read TGTGCCAGCAGCCAGGCGGAGGCCGGGGAGCTGTTTTTT. Its protein is CASSQAEAGELFF.

Concerning this clone itself: Other DNA sequences in this sample translate to the same CDR3. The chain joins TRBV7-9 to TRBJ1-1; possibly TRBD1 for D (5 bases). The V end was cut by 5 bases, the J end by 5 bases, with 12 bases between. Germline V gives CDR1 SEHNR, CDR2 FQNEAQ (reference sequence). The CDR3 is made up of 13 amino acids. The CDR3 reads CASSPDGGTEAFF. DNA of the CDR3: TGTGCCAGCAGCCCGGACGGGGGGACTGAAGCTTTCTTT.

The chain employs TRBV4-1 and TRBJ1-1; D may be TRBD1 (6 bases). Germline values: CDR1 MGHRA, CDR2 YSYEKL. CDR3 length: 16 residues. Deletions cut 1 base from V and 0 bases from J, with 12 bases between. CDR3 nucleotides: TGCGCCAGCAGCCAAGGACGGGGACATTTGAACACTGAAGCTTTCTTT. It is translated as CASSQGRGHLNTEAFF.

The gene calls are TRBV6-5 and TRBJ2-7, with D perhaps matching TRBD1 (6 bases). Germline V CDR1 and CDR2: MNHEY, SVGAGI. The CDR3 has 14 residues. V was trimmed by 2 bases and J by 0 bases, leaving 8 bases between them. The chain's CDR3 is CASSYRGSSYEQYF. The DNA for the CDR3 is TGTGCCAGCAGTTACAGGGGGAGCTCCTACGAGCAGTACTTC.

This rearrangement joins TRBV19 to TRBJ1-1, with no clear D. The CDR3 length is 14 residues. V lost 5 bases and J lost 5, with 15 bases in between. The germline gives CDR1 LNHDA, CDR2 SQIVND (reference sequence). This CDR3 is CASSVDWEETEAFF. CDR3 DNA: TGTGCCAGTAGTGTGGACTGGGAGGAAACTGAAGCTTTCTTT.

This chain uses TRBV11-2 with TRBJ1-4, with 7 nucleotides matching TRBD1. The length of the CDR3 is 16 residues. The V gene end was trimmed by 3 bases and the J gene end by 4 bases; junction bases not matched to a gene: 8. Germline V lookup: CDR1 SGHAT, CDR2 FQNNGV. This CDR3 reads CASSFSPGQSNEKLFF. The DNA of the CDR3 is TGTGCCAGCAGCTTTTCCCCGGGACAGAGTAATGAAAAACTGTTTTTT.

V and J are TRBV27 and TRBJ1-2, with 7 bases that match TRBD1. The CDR3 loop spans 16 amino acids. V shed 0 bases and J 2 bases; nucleotides not matched to a gene: 6. Germline values: CDR1 MNHEY, CDR2 SMNVEV (reference sequence). This CDR3 is CASSLSRTGYNYGYTF. In nucleotides, the CDR3 is TGTGCCAGCAGTTTATCAAGGACAGGATACAACTATGGCTACACCTTC.

The CDR3 nucleotides read TGTGCCAGCAGCTACCGCCTCTGGGGGGGACCGCAAGAGACCCAGTACTTC. This sequence encodes CASSYRLWGGPQETQYF. The chain joins TRBV7-2 to TRBJ2-5; 7 nucleotides align to TRBD2. J gave up 2 bases and V 4 bases, and 13 bases lay outside the gene matches. Germline V CDR1 and CDR2: SGHTA, FQGNSA. The CDR3 length is 17 residues. Complete variable domain (other parts from reference TRBV7-2 and TRBJ2-5): GAGVSQSPSNKVTEKGKDVELRCDPISGHTALYWYRQSLGQGLEFLIYFQGNSAPDKSGLPSDRFSAERTGGSVSTLTIQRTQQEDSAVYLCASSYRLWGGPQETQYFGPGTRLLVL.

This clone was counted only a few times. This chain links TRBV29-1 with TRBJ2-7; 7 positions match TRBD1. Germline values: CDR1 SQVTM, CDR2 ANQGSEA. The CDR3 is 15 residues long. V lost 7 bases, J lost 2 bases, and 14 bases stayed unmatched. In DNA form, the CDR3 reads TGCAGCGCTACACTGGGACAGAAGTATCCCTACGAGCAGTACTTC. This codes for CSATLGQKYPYEQYF.

This clone was seen more than once but under ten times. V and J are TRBV13 and TRBJ2-7; D gene unclear. The CDR3 runs 17 residues. The V end was cut by 2 bases, the J end by 1 base, with 18 bases between. The germline V gene encodes CDR1 PRHDT and CDR2 FYEKMQ (reference sequence). CDR3 DNA: TGTGCCAGCAGCTTATTATCGGGTGGTGGGTCGTCCTACGAGCAGTACTTC. Protein: CASSLLSGGGSSYEQYF.

The chain recombines TRBV5-4 with TRBJ2-7, with 11 bases lining up with TRBD1. V dropped 4 bases and J dropped 4; count of bases not matched to a gene: 4. In germline, CDR1 is SGHNT, CDR2 YYREEE (reference sequence). This CDR3 comprises 14 residues. CDR3 sequence (DNA): TGTGCCAGCAGCCCAGGACAGGGGGCTTACGAGCAGTACTTC. It yields the protein CASSPGQGAYEQYF. Together with reference TRBV5-4 and TRBJ2-7, the CDR3 gives the full variable domain: ETGVTQSPTHLIKTRGQQVTLRCSSQSGHNTVSWYQQALGQGPQFIFQYYREEENGRGNFPPRFSGLQFPNYSSELNVNALELDDSALYLCASSPGQGAYEQYFGPGTRLTVT.

This clone was observed a single time. This rearrangement joins TRBV24-1 to TRBJ1-2, with TRBD1 matching over 7 bases. The junction had 12 bases not matched to a gene; V was cut back by 3 bases and J by 6 bases. The CDR3 sequence is 16 residues long. Germline lookup yields CDR1 KGHDR and CDR2 SFDVKD. The CDR3 nucleotides read TGTGCCACCAGTGATCCTACCGTTCAGGGGGTACATGGCTACACCTTC. It codes for CATSDPTVQGVHGYTF.